This T cell receptor (beta chain) originates from a study of T cell responses to AZD1222 COVID-19 vaccine. Findings and limits, study-wide: Reportedly, close to half of spike-specific TCRs are directed against unmutated variant regions. Increased Spike-specific TCR breadth and depth were observed after two AZD1222 doses. Repertoires were sampled only after the peak T cell response. White British people made up most donors, females outnumbered males, and clonal diversity was possibly underestimated.

Remarks on this clone: No antigen is known for it.

CDR3 size: 18 residues. CDR1 SGHVS and CDR2 FNYEAQ come from the germline V gene. Unmatched junction bases numbered 10, after V lost 1 base and J lost 3 bases. Repertoires were generated with immunoSEQ multiplex PCR, while TCRdb's copy carries only in-frame clones and drops some. The sample has 42,000 or so clones; roughly 88% are singletons. The V and J genes are TRBV7-6 and TRBJ2-5, with TRBD2 matching 11 bases. The receptor was derived from an adult who received the MenACWY meningococcal vaccine as a control. This sample comprised peripheral blood, obtained 28 days after the second dose of the MenACWY control vaccine. CDR3 amino acids: CASSLVPVAGGHKETQYF. DNA for the CDR3: TGTGCCAGCAGCTTAGTTCCCGTAGCGGGAGGGCATAAAGAGACCCAGTACTTC. Together with reference TRBV7-6 and TRBJ2-5, the CDR3 gives the full variable domain: GAGVSQSPRYKVTKRGQDVALRCDPISGHVSLYWYRQALGQGPEFLTYFNYEAQQDKSGLPNDRFSAERPEGSISTLTIQRTEQRDSAMYRCASSLVPVAGGHKETQYFGPGTRLLVL.